This T cell receptor beta chain was recovered during a study of blood T cell repertoires in COVID-19. Generated by immunoSEQ multiplex PCR, the TCRdb table keeps only in-frame clones and is missing some. The table has around 76,000 clones, approximately 80% seen once. The germline CDR1 and CDR2 sequences are KGHDR and SFDVKD. This CDR3 region has 16 residues. Trimming left V 3 bases short and J 5 bases short, with 15 bases between. V is TRBV24-1 and J is TRBJ2-2; a possible D gene is TRBD1 (6 bases). This receptor was identified in a woman in her 70s with acute or convalescent COVID-19. Sequences were obtained from peripheral blood. The CDR3 sequence is CATSDGTRGGTGELFF. The CDR3 DNA sequence: TGTGCCACCAGTGATGGGACCAGGGGCGGGACCGGGGAGCTGTTTTTT.